This T cell receptor beta chain was captured by sequencing in a study of T cells after somatic rescue of genetic block. Germline V gene sequence: CDR1 WNHNN, CDR2 SYGVQD (reference sequence). CDR3 size: 15 residues. The V gene lost 5 bases and the J gene lost 0 bases, with 11 bases spanning the gap. Libraries were prepared by immunoSEQ multiplex PCR; TCRdb keeps only in-frame clonotypes and omits some of them. In the table there are about 67,000 clones, about 90% of which are singletons. A few counts support this clone. Material: peripheral blood mononuclear cells (PBMCs). The source of this sequence is a man between 35 and 55 years old. This sequence joins TRBV10-1 and TRBJ1-3; D remains ambiguous. The CDR3 spells CASSRGSSSGNTIYF. As DNA, the CDR3 is TGCGCCAGCAGTCGCGGATCTTCCTCTGGAAACACCATATATTTT.